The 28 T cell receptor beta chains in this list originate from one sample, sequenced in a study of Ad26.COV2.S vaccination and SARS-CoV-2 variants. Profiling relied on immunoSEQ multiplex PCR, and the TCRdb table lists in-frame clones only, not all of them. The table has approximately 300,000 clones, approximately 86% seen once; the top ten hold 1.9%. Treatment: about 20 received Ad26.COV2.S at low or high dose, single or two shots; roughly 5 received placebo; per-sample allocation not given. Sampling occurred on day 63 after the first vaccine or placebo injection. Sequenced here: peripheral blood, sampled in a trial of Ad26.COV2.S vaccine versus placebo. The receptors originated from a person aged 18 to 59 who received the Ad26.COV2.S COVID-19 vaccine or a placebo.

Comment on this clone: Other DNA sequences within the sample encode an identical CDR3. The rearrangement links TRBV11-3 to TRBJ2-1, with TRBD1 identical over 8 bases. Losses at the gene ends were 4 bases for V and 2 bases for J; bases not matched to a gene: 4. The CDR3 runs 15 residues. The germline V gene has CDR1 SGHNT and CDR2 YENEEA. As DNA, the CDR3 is TGTGCCAGCAGCTCCTCAGGGGGCCCCTACAATGAGCAGTTCTTC. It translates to CASSSSGGPYNEQFF.

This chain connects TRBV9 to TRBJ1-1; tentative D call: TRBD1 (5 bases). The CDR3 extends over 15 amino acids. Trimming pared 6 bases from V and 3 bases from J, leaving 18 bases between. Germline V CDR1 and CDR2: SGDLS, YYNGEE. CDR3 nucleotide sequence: TGTGCCAGCACCGTCGGGGGGAGCGGAGACACTGAAGCTTTCTTT. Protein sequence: CASTVGGSGDTEAFF.

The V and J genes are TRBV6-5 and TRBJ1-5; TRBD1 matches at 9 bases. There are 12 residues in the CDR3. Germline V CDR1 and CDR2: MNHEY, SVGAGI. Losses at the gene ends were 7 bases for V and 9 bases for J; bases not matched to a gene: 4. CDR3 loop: CASTPDRGPQHF. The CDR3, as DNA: TGTGCCAGCACCCCGGACAGGGGGCCCCAGCATTTT.

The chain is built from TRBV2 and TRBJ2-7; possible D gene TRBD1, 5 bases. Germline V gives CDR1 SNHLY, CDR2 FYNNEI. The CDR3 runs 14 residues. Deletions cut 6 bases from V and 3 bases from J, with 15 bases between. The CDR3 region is CASREPTAIYEQYF. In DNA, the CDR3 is TGTGCCAGCAGGGAACCGACAGCCATCTACGAGCAGTACTTC.

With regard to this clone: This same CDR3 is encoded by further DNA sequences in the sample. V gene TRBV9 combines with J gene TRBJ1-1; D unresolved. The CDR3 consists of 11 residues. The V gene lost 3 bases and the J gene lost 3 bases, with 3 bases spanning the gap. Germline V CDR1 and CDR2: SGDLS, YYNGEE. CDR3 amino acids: CASSGDTEAFF. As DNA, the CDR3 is TGTGCCAGCAGCGGGGACACTGAAGCTTTCTTT.

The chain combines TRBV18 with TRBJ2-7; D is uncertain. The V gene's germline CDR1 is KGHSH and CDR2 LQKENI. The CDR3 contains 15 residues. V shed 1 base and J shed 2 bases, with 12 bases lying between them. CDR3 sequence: CASSPLDTGTYEQYF. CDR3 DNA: TGTGCCAGCTCACCACTCGACACCGGTACCTACGAGCAGTACTTC.

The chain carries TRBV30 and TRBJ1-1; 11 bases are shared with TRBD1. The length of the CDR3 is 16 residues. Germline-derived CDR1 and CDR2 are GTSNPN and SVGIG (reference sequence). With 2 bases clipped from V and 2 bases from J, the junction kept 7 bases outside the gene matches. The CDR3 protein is CAWSNRDRGFNTEAFF. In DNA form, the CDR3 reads TGTGCCTGGAGTAACCGGGACAGGGGGTTCAACACTGAAGCTTTCTTT.

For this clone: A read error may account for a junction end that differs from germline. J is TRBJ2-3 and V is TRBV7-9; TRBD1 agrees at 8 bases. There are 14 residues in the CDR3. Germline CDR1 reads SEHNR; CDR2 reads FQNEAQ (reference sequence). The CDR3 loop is CACRGPLHTDTQYF. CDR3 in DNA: TGTGCCTGCAGGGGGCCCCTACACACAGATACGCAGTATTTT.

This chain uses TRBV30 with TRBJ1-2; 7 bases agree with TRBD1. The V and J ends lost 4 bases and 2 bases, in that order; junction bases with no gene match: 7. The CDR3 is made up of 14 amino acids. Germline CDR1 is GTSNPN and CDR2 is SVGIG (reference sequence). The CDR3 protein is CAWIFGTENYGYTF. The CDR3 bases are TGTGCCTGGATCTTCGGGACAGAGAACTATGGCTACACCTTC.

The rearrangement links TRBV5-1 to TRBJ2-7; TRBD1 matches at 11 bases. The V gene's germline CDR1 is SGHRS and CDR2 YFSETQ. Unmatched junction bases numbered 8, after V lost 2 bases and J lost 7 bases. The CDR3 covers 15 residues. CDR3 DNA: TGCGCCAGCAGCTTCGACTCGGGACAGGGGGTAGAGCAGTACTTC. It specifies CASSFDSGQGVEQYF.

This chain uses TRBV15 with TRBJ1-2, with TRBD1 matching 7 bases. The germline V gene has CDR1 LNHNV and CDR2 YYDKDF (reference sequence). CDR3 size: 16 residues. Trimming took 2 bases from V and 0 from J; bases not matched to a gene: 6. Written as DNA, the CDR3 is TGTGCCACCAGCAGACACGGGACAGCCTCTAACTATGGCTACACCTTC. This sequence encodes CATSRHGTASNYGYTF.

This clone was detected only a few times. CDR3 in amino acids: CASTYFYTEAFF. DNA of the CDR3: TGTGCCAGCACGTACTTTTACACTGAAGCTTTCTTT. The chain joins TRBV2 to TRBJ1-1; D remains ambiguous. The CDR3 is 12 amino acids. V was cut by 7 bases and J by 3 bases, with 9 bases left in between. The germline CDR1 and CDR2 sequences are SNHLY and FYNNEI.

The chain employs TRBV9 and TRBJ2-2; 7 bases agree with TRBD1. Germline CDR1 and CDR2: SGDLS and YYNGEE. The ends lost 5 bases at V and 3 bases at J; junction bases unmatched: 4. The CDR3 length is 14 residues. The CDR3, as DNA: TGTGCCAGCAGATGGGACAGTGACACCGGGGAGCTGTTTTTT. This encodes CASRWDSDTGELFF.

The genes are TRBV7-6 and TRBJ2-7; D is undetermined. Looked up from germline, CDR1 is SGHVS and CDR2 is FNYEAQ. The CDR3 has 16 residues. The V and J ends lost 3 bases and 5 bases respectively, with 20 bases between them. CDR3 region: CASSFVSGHEIHEQYF. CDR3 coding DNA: TGTGCCAGCAGCTTCGTATCCGGGCACGAGATTCACGAGCAGTACTTC.

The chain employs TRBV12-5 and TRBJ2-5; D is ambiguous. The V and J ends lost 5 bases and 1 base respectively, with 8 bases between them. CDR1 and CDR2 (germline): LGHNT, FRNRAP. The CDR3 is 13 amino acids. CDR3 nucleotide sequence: TGTGCTAGTGGTGATGCCGCCCAAGAGACCCAGTACTTC. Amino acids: CASGDAAQETQYF.

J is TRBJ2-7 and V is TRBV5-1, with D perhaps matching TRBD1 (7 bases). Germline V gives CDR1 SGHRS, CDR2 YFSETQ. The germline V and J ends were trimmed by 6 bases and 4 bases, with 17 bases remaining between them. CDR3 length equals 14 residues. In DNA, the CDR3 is TGCGCCAGCACCGCGGGGAAGGGGGCGTACGAGCAGTACTTC. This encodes CASTAGKGAYEQYF. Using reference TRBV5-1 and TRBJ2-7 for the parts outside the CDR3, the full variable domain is KAGVTQTPRYLIKTRGQQVTLSCSPISGHRSVSWYQQTPGQGLQFLFEYFSETQRNKGNFPGRFSGRQFSNSRSEMNVSTLELGDSALYLCASTAGKGAYEQYFGPGTRLTVT.

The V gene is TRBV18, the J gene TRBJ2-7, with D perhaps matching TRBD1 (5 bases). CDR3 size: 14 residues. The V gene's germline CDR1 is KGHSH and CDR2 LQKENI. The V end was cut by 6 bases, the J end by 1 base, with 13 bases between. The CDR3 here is CASSDRQTSYEQYF. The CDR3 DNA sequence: TGTGCCAGCTCGGATCGACAGACGTCCTACGAGCAGTACTTC.

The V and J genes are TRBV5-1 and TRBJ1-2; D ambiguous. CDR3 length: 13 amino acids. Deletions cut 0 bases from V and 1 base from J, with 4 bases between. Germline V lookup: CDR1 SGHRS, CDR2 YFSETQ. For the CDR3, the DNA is TGCGCCAGCAGCTTGGAGATTAACTATGGCTACACCTTC. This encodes CASSLEINYGYTF.

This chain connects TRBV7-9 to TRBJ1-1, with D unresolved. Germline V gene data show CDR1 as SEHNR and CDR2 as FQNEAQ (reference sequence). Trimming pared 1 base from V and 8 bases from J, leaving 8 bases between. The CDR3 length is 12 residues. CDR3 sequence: CASSLGRPEAFF. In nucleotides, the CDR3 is TGTGCCAGCAGCTTAGGCAGGCCCGAAGCTTTCTTT.

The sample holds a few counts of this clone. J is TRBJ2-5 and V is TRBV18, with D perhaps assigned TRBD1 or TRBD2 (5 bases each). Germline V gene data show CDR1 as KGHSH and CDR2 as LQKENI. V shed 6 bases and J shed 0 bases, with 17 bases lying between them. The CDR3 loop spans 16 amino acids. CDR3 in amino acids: CASSVGAGSHQETQYF. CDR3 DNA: TGTGCCAGCTCCGTCGGGGCGGGTAGCCACCAAGAGACCCAGTACTTC.

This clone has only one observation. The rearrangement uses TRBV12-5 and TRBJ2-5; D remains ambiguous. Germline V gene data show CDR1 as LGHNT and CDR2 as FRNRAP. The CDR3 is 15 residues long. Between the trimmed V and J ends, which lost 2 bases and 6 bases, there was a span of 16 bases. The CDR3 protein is CASGLQIDMVKTQYF. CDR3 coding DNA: TGTGCTAGTGGTTTGCAAATTGACATGGTTAAGACCCAGTACTTC. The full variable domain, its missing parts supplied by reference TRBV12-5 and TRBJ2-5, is DARVTQTPRHKVTEMGQEVTMRCQPILGHNTVFWYRQTMMQGLELLAYFRNRAPLDDSGMPKDRFSAEMPDATLATLKIQPSEPRDSAVYFCASGLQIDMVKTQYFGPGTRLLVL.

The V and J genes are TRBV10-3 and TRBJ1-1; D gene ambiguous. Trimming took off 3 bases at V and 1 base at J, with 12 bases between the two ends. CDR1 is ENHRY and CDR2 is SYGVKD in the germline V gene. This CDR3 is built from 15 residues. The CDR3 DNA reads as TGTGCCATCAGTGACCCGACTTGGGGGAACACTGAAGCTTTCTTT. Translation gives CAISDPTWGNTEAFF.

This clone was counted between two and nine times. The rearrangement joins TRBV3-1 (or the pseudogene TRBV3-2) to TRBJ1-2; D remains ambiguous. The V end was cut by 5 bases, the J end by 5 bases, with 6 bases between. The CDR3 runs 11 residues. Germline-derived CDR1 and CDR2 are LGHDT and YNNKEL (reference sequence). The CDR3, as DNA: TGTGCCAGCAGCTCGGGTTATGGCTACACCTTC. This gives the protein CASSSGYGYTF.

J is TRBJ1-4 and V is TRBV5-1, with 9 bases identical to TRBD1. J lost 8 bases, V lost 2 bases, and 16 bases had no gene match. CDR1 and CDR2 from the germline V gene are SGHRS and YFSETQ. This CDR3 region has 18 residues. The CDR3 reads CASSLGGRGGQGKEKLFF. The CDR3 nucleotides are TGCGCCAGCAGCTTAGGAGGCCGTGGGGGACAGGGAAAAGAAAAACTGTTTTTT.

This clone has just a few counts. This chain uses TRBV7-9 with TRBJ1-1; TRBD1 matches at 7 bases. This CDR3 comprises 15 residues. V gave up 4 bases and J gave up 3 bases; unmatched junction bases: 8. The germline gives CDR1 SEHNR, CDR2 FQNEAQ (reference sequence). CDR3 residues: CASSSRQGTDTEAFF. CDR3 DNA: TGTGCCAGCAGCTCTAGACAGGGAACGGACACTGAAGCTTTCTTT. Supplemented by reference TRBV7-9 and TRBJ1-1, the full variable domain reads DTGVSQNPRHKITKRGQNVTFRCDPISEHNRLYWYRQTLGQGPEFLTYFQNEAQLEKSRLLSDRFSAERPKGSFSTLEIQRTEQGDSAMYLCASSSRQGTDTEAFFGQGTRLTVV.

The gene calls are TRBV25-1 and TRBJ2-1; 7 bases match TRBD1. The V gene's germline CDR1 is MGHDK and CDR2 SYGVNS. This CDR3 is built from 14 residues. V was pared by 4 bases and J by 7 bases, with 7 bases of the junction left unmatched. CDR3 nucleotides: TGTGCCAGCAGTGGGTACAGGGGCGAAAATGAGCAGTTCTTC. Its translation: CASSGYRGENEQFF.

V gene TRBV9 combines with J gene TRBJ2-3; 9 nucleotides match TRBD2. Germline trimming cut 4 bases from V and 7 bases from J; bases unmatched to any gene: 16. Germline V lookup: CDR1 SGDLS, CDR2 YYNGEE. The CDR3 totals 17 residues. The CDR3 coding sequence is TGTGCCAGCAGCACGAGGAGTAGCGGGGGAGGGTCGAATACGCAGTATTTT. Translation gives CASSTRSSGGGSNTQYF. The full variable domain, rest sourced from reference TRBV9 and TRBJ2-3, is DSGVTQTPKHLITATGQRVTLRCSPRSGDLSVYWYQQSLDQGLQFLIQYYNGEERAKGNILERFSAQQFPDLHSELNLSSLELGDSALYFCASSTRSSGGGSNTQYFGPGTRLTVL.

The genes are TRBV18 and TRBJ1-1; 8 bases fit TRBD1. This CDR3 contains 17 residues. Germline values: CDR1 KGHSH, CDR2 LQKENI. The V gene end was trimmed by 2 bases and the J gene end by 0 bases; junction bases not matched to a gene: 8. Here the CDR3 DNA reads TGTGCCAGCTCACCATTAGGTCCAGGGGGCGTGAACACTGAAGCTTTCTTT. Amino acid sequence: CASSPLGPGGVNTEAFF.